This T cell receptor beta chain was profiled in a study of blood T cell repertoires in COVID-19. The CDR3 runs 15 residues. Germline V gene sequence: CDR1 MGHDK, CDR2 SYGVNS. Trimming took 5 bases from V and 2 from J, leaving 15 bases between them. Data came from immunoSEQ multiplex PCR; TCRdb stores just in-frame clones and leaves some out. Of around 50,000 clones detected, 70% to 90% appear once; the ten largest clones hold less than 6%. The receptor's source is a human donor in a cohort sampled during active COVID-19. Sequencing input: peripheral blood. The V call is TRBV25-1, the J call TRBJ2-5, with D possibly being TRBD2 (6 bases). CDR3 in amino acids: CASSRDSSRQETQYF. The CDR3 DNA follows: TGTGCCAGCAGTCGGGACTCCTCACGTCAAGAGACCCAGTACTTC.